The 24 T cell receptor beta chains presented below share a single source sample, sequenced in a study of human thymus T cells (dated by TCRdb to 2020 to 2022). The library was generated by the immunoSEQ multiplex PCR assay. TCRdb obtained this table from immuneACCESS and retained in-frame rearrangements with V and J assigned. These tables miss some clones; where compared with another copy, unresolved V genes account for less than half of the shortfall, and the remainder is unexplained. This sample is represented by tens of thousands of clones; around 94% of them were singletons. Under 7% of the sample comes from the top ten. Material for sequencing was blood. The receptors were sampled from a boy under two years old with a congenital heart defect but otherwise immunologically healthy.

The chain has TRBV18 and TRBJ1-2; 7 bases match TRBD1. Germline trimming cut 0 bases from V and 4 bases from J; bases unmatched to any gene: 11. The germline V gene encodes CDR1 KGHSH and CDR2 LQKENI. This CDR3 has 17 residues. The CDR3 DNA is TGTGCCAGCTCACCACCCATACCGGGACAGAAATTCTATGGCTACACCTTC. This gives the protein CASSPPIPGQKFYGYTF.

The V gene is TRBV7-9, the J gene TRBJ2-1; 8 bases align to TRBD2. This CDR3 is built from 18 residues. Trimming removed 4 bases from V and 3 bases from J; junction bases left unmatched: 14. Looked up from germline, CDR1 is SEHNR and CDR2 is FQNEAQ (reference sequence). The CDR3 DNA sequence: TGTGCCAGCAGCTACCGCCTCTGGGGCGGGGGGATCTACAATGAGCAGTTCTTC. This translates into CASSYRLWGGGIYNEQFF.

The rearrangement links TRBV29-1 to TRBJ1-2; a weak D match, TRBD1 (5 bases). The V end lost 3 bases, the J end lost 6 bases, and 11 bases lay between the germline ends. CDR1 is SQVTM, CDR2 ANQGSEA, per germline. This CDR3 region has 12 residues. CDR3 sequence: CSVDGGKDGYTF. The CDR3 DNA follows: TGCAGCGTTGATGGGGGGAAAGATGGCTACACCTTC.

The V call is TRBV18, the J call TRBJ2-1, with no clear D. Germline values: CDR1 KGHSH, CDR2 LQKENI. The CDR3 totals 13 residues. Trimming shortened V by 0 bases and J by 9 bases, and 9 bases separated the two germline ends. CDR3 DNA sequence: TGTGCCAGCTCACCACCGGTCCGCTCTGAGCAGTTCTTC. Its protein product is CASSPPVRSEQFF.

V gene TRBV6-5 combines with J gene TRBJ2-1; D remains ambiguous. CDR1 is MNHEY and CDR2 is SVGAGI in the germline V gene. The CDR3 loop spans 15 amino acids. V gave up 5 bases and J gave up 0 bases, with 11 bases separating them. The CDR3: CASSKLESSYNEQFF. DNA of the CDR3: TGTGCCAGCAGTAAGTTGGAGAGCTCCTACAATGAGCAGTTCTTC.

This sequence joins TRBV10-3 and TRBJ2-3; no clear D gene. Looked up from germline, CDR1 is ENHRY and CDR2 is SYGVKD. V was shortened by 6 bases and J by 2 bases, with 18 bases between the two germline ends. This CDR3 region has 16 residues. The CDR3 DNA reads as TGTGCCATCAGGAAGCACCTCGTTCCTTCCACAGATACGCAGTATTTT. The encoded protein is CAIRKHLVPSTDTQYF.

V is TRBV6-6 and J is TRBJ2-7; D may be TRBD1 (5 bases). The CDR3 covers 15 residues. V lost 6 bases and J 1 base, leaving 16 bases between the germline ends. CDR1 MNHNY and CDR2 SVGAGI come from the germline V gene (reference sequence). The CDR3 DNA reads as TGTGCCAGCAGCCCTGACAGAGGTTGGTCCTACGAGCAGTACTTC. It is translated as CASSPDRGWSYEQYF.

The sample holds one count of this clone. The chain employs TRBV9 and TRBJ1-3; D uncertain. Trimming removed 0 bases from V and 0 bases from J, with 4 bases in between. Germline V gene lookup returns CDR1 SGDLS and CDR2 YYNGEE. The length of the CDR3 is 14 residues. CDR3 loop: CASSVAGSGNTIYF. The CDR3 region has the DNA TGTGCCAGCAGCGTAGCCGGCTCTGGAAACACCATATATTTT.

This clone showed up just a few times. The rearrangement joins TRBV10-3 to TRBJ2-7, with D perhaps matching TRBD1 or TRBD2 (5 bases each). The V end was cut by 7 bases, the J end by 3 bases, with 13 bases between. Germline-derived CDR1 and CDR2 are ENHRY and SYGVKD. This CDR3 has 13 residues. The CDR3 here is CAINRGQNYEQYF. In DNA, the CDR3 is TGTGCCATCAACCGGGGCCAGAACTACGAGCAGTACTTC.

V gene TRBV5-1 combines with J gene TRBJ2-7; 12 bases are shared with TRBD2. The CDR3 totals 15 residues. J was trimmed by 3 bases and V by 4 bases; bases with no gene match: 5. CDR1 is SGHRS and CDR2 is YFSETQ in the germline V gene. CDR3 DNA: TGCGCCAGCAGCCTGACTAGCGGGAGTATCTACGAGCAGTACTTC. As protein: CASSLTSGSIYEQYF.

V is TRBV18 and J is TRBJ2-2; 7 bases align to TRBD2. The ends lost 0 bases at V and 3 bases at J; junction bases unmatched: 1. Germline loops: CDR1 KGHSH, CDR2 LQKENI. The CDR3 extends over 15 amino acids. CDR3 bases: TGTGCCAGCTCACCACCGGGAGGGTACACCGGGGAGCTGTTTTTT. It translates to CASSPPGGYTGELFF.

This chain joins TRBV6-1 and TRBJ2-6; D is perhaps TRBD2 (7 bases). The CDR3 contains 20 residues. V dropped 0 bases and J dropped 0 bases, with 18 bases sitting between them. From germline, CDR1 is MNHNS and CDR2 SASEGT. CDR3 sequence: CASSEAAREGVNSGANVLTF. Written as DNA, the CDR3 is TGTGCCAGCAGTGAAGCGGCGAGGGAGGGGGTTAACTCTGGGGCCAACGTCCTGACTTTC.

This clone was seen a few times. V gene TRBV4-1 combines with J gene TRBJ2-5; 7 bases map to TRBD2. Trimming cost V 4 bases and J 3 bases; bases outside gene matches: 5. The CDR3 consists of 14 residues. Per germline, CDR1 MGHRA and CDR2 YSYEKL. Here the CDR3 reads CASSRRAGEETQYF. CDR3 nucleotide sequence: TGCGCCAGCAGCCGGAGGGCGGGAGAAGAGACCCAGTACTTC.

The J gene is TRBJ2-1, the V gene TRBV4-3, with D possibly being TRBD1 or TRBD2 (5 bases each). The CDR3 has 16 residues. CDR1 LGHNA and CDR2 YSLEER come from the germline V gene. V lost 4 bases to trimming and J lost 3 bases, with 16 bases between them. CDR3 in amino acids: CASSPGTHLVYNEQFF. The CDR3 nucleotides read TGCGCCAGCAGCCCCGGGACCCACCTTGTCTACAATGAGCAGTTCTTC.

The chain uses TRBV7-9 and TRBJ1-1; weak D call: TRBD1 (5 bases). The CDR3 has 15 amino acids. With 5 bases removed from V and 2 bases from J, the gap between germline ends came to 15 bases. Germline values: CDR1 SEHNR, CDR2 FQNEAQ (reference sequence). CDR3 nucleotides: TGTGCCAGCAGCCCCGGGGGAGAAGTTAACACTGAAGCTTTCTTT. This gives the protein CASSPGGEVNTEAFF.

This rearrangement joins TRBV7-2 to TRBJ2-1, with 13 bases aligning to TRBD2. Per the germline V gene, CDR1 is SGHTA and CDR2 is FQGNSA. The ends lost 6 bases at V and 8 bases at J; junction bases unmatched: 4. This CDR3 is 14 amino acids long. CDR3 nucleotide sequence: TGTGCCAGCAGGGACGGGACTAGCGGGGATGAGCAGTTCTTC. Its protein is CASRDGTSGDEQFF. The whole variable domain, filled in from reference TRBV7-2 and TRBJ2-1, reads GAGVSQSPSNKVTEKGKDVELRCDPISGHTALYWYRQSLGQGLEFLIYFQGNSAPDKSGLPSDRFSAERTGGSVSTLTIQRTQQEDSAVYLCASRDGTSGDEQFFGPGTRLTVL.

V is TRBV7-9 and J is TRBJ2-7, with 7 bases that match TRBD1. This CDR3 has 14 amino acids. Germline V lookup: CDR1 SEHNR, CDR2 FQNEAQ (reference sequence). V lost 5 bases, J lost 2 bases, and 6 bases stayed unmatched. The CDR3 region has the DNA TGTGCCAGCAGCCACCGGGACAGACCCTACGAGCAGTACTTC. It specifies CASSHRDRPYEQYF.

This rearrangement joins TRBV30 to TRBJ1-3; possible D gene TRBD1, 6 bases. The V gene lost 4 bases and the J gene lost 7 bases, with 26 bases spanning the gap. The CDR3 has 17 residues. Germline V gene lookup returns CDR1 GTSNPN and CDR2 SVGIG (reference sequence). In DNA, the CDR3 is TGTGCCTGGAATTCCGCCTGGACAGCTCCTCTTTGGAACACCATATATTTT. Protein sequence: CAWNSAWTAPLWNTIYF. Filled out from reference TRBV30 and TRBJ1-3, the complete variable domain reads SQTIHQWPATLVQPVGSPLSLECTVEGTSNPNLYWYRQAAGRGLQLLFYSVGIGQISSEVPQNLSASRPQDRQFILSSKKLLLSDSGFYLCAWNSAWTAPLWNTIYFGEGSWLTVV.

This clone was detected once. CDR3 region: CASSEWGLAGAYEQYF. As DNA, the CDR3 is TGTGCCAGCAGTGAATGGGGACTAGCGGGAGCCTACGAGCAGTACTTC. The chain uses TRBV6-1 and TRBJ2-7; the match to TRBD2 covers 14 bases. The CDR3 length is 16 residues. Germline CDR1 reads MNHNS; CDR2 reads SASEGT. V lost 2 bases, J lost 2 bases, and 2 bases stayed unmatched.

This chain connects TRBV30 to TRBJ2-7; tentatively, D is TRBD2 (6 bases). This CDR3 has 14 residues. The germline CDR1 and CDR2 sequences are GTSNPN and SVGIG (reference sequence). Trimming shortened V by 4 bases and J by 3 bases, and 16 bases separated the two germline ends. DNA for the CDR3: TGTGCCTGGACCCGGGACTCATCATTCTACGAGCAGTACTTC. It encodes CAWTRDSSFYEQYF. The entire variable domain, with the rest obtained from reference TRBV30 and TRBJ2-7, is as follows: SQTIHQWPATLVQPVGSPLSLECTVEGTSNPNLYWYRQAAGRGLQLLFYSVGIGQISSEVPQNLSASRPQDRQFILSSKKLLLSDSGFYLCAWTRDSSFYEQYFGPGTRLTVT.

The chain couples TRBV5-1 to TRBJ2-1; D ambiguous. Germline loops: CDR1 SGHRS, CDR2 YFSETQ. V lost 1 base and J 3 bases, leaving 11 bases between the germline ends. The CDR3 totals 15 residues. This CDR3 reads CASSLRRTGYNEQFF. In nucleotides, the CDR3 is TGCGCCAGCAGCTTGAGGAGAACGGGCTACAATGAGCAGTTCTTC.

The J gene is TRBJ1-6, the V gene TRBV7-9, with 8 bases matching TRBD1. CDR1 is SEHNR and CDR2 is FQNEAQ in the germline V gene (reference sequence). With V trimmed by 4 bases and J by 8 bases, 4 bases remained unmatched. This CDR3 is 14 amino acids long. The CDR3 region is CASSYTGGDSPLHF. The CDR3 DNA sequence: TGTGCCAGCAGCTACACAGGGGGAGATTCACCCCTCCACTTT.

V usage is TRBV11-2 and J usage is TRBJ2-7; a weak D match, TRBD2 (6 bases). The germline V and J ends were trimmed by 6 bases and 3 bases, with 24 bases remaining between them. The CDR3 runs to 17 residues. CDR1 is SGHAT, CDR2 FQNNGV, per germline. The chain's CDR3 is CASSSGTSFGSLYEQYF. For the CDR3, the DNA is TGTGCCAGCAGTTCCGGGACTTCTTTTGGGTCTCTCTACGAGCAGTACTTC.

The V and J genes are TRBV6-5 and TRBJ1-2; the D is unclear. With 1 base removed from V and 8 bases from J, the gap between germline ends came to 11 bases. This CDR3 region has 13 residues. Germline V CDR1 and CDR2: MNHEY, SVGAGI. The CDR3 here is CASSYFGGRGYTF. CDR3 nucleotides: TGTGCCAGCAGTTACTTCGGTGGAAGGGGCTACACCTTC.